The clone carrying this TCR beta chain has at least ten counts. Its antigen is not identified. The data derive from a study of cytomegalovirus exposure and HLA in healthy donors. In the PCR, 60 Vbeta and 13 Jbeta primers were used. The data were produced by immunoSEQ multiplex PCR, yet TCRdb's version contains in-frame clones alone and is incomplete. The data show about 180,000 clones, with approximately 82% seen just once and about 2.2% held by the top ten. Findings and limits, study-wide: An apparent linkage of common viral pathogens to several of the most significant clusters emerged in a later analysis.

The sample was PBMCs. The clonotype was recovered from a woman in her twenties or thirties in good health and CMV-seronegative.

The DNA for the CDR3 is TGCGCCAGCAGTCAACGATCAGGAGGAAACACCATATATTTT. It yields the protein CASSQRSGGNTIYF. The V call is TRBV23-1, the J call TRBJ1-3; the D is unclear. TRBV23-1 is an open reading frame, and its role is uncertain. This CDR3 is built from 14 residues. The V gene lost 2 bases and the J gene lost 4 bases, with 9 bases spanning the gap.